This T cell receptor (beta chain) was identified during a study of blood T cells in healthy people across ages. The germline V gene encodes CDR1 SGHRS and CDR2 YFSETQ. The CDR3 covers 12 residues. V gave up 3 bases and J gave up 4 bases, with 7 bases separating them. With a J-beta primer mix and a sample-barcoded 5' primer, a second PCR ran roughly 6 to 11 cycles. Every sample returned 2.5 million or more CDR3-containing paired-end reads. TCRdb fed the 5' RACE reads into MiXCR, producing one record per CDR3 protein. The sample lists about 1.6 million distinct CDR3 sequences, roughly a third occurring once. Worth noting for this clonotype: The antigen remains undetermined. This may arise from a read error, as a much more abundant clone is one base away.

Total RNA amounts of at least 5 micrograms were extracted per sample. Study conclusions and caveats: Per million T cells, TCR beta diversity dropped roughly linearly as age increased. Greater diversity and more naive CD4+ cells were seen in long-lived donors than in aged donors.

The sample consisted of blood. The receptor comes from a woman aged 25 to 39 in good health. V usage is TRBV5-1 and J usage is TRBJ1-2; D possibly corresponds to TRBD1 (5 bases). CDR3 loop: CASSSDIYGYTF. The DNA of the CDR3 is TGCGCCAGCAGCTCGGACATCTATGGCTACACCTTC.